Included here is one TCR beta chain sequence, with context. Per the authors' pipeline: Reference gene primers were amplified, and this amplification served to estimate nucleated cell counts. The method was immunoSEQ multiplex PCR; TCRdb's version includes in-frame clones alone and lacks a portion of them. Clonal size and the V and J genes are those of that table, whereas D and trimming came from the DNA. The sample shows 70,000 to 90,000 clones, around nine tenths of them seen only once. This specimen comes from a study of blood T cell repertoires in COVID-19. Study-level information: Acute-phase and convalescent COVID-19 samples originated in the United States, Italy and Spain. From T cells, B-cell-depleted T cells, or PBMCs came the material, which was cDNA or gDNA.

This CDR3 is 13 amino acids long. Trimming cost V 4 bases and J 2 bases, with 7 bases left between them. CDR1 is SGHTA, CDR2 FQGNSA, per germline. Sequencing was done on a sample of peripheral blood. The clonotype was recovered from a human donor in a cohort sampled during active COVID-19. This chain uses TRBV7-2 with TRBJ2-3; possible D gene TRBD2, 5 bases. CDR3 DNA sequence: TGTGCCAGCAGCTCGGGGAACACAGATACGCAGTATTTT. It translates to CASSSGNTDTQYF. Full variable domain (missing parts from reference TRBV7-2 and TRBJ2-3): GAGVSQSPSNKVTEKGKDVELRCDPISGHTALYWYRQSLGQGLEFLIYFQGNSAPDKSGLPSDRFSAERTGGSVSTLTIQRTQQEDSAVYLCASSSGNTDTQYFGPGTRLTVL.